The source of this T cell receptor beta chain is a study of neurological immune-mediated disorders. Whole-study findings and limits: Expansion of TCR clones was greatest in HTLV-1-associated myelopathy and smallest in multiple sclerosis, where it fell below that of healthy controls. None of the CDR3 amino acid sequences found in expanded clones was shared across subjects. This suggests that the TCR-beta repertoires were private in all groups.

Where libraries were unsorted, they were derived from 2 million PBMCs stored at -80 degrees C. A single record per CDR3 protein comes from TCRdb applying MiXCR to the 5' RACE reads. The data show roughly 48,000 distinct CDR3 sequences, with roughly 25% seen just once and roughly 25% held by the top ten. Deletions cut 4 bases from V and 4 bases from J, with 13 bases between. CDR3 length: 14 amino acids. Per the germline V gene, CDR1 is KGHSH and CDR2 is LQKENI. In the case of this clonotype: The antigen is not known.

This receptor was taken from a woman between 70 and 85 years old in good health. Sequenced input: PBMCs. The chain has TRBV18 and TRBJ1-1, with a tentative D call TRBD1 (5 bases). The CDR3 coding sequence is TGTGCCAGCTCACGAGAACGGGGGATCACTGAAGCTTTCTTT. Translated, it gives CASSRERGITEAFF.